This T cell receptor (beta chain) is from a study of T-cell memory formation after mild COVID-19. Across the whole study: There were largely donor-specific TCR clusters.

J lost 0 bases, V lost 5 bases, and 3 bases had no gene match. This CDR3 is built from 17 residues. Germline V gene lookup returns CDR1 SGHTA and CDR2 FQGNSA. cDNA libraries for TCR alpha and TCR beta, carrying sample barcodes and UMIs, came from 5'RACE with constant-segment primers. TCRdb itself ran the 5' RACE reads through MiXCR, one entry per CDR3 protein. The table lists hundreds of thousands of distinct CDR3 sequences, 15% to 20% of them singletons. This clonotype was counted only a few times. The chain is built from TRBV7-2 and TRBJ2-1; 14 bases align to TRBD2. The sequence was collected from a man aged 18 to 35 who had mild COVID-19 (a few samples of this study predate the infection). Cell type and time point are not known. Material for sequencing was PBMCs or a T cell subset sorted from them (not recorded which). The CDR3: CASSPGTSGGSYNEQFF. The CDR3 DNA is TGTGCCAGCAGCCCAGGGACTAGCGGGGGCTCCTACAATGAGCAGTTCTTC.